A selection of T cell receptor beta chains follows, all from one sample in a study of T cell changes during pregnancy in multiple sclerosis. Only in-frame clones appear in the TCRdb table, and some are missing; sequencing was by immunoSEQ multiplex PCR. The sample has about 28,000 clones, approximately 90% seen once. This sample comprised CD4+ T cells from peripheral blood mononuclear cells, obtained in the first trimester of pregnancy. The receptors here all came from a female donor in good health, enrolled as a control in a pregnancy study. Each CDR3 is given with its conserved first and last residue. D genes are given only for firm matches. Some rows have no size entry. The others give once, few or many, or a class for an expanded clone.

CASSQGMGQSNQPQHF	TGCGCCAGCAGCCAAGGGATGGGACAAAGCAATCAGCCCCAGCATTTT	once	TRBJ1-5	TRBV4-1	.
CASSLVGQGYNEQFF	TGTGCCAGCAGCTTGGTGGGACAGGGCTACAATGAGCAGTTCTTC	.	TRBJ2-1	TRBV5-4	TRBD1
CASSGRGADYEQYF	TGTGCCAGCAGTGGCAGGGGGGCGGACTACGAGCAGTACTTC	.	TRBJ2-7	TRBV25-1	.
CASSQVTGNEKLFF	TGTGCCAGCAGCCAGGTCACAGGGAACGAAAAACTGTTTTTT	.	TRBJ1-4	TRBV4-2	.
CASSLDMQPQHF	TGTGCCAGCAGCTTAGACATGCAGCCCCAGCATTTT	.	TRBJ1-5	TRBV7-9	.
CASSLGLPNTEAFF	TGTGCCAGCAGCTTGGGGCTCCCGAACACTGAAGCTTTCTTT	.	TRBJ1-1	TRBV5-4	.
CASSSGTSGTGTFKQFF	TGTGCCAGCAGCTCCGGCACCTCCGGGACAGGGACCTTTAAGCAGTTCTTC	.	TRBJ2-1	TRBV11-3	TRBD1
CASSATSGTTNEKLFF	TGTGCCAGCAGTGCAACCTCCGGGACAACTAATGAAAAACTGTTTTTT	once	TRBJ1-4	TRBV28	.
CASSVSRDSSYNEQFF	TGTGCCAGCAGCGTATCCCGGGACAGCTCCTACAATGAGCAGTTCTTC	.	TRBJ2-1	TRBV9	TRBD1
CASSTGTDQPQHF	TGTGCCAGCAGTACCGGGACAGACCAGCCCCAGCATTTT	.	TRBJ1-5	TRBV6-1	TRBD1
CASTRGGTSYEQYF	TGTGCCAGCACCCGAGGGGGAACCTCCTACGAGCAGTACTTC	.	TRBJ2-7	TRBV7-9	.
CASSVGLNEQFF	TGTGCCAGCAGCGTGGGACTAAATGAGCAGTTCTTC	.	TRBJ2-1	TRBV9	TRBD2
CASSPSLRETQYF	TGCGCCAGCAGCCCTTCCCTGAGGGAGACCCAGTACTTC	.	TRBJ2-5	TRBV5-1	.
CASSQDPRNEQFF	TGCGCCAGCAGCCAAGACCCTCGGAATGAGCAGTTCTTC	.	TRBJ2-1	TRBV4-1	.
CASSELNGDRGELFF	TGTGCCAGCAGCGAACTAAATGGGGACAGGGGGGAGCTGTTTTTT	.	TRBJ2-2	TRBV7-9	TRBD1
CASRRGWGNSPLHF	TGTGCCAGCAGAAGGGGGTGGGGGAATTCACCCCTCCACTTT	.	TRBJ1-6	TRBV28	.
CASSPYQAGGTDTQYF	TGTGCCAGCAGTCCCTACCAAGCGGGGGGCACAGATACGCAGTATTTT	.	TRBJ2-3	TRBV27	TRBD2
CASSSHPPDRLAFF	TGTGCCAGCAGTTCCCACCCTCCCGACAGGTTGGCTTTCTTT	.	TRBJ1-1	TRBV28	.
CASSPRTSGGAGETQYF	TGTGCCAGCAGCCCGCGGACTAGCGGGGGGGCCGGAGAGACCCAGTACTTC	.	TRBJ2-5	TRBV21-1	.
CASSRLRQGGVLTF	TGTGCCAGCAGCCGATTAAGACAGGGCGGCGTCCTGACTTTC	.	TRBJ2-6	TRBV7-2	TRBD1
CASSLGDRMVFF	TGTGCCAGCAGCTTAGGTGACAGGATGGTTTTCTTT	.	TRBJ1-1	TRBV7-8	.
CASSSRGYGYTF	TGTGCCAGCAGCTCCAGGGGCTATGGCTACACCTTC	.	TRBJ1-2	TRBV7-2	.
CASSAILAGGDEEQFF	TGTGCCAGCAGCGCGATACTAGCGGGGGGAGATGAGGAGCAGTTCTTC	few	TRBJ2-1	TRBV9	TRBD2
CASSLTGYGYTF	TGTGCCAGCAGTTTAACAGGGTATGGCTACACCTTC	.	TRBJ1-2	TRBV28	.
CSARERGGWNEQFF	TGCAGCGCCCGAGAACGGGGGGGCTGGAATGAGCAGTTCTTC	.	TRBJ2-1	TRBV29-1	TRBD2
CASTSNPGGSSPLHF	TGTGCCAGCACCTCCAACCCGGGCGGGAGTTCACCCCTCCACTTT	.	TRBJ1-6	TRBV2	.
CASSYEGMGTDTQYF	TGTGCCAGCAGTTACGAGGGAATGGGGACAGATACGCAGTATTTT	.	TRBJ2-3	TRBV6-5	.
CASSVESGTLTGELFF	TGTGCCAGCAGCGTAGAGAGCGGGACCCTGACCGGGGAGCTGTTTTTT	.	TRBJ2-2	TRBV9	TRBD2
CASNWGSLNEQFF	TGTGCCAGCAATTGGGGCAGCCTCAATGAGCAGTTCTTC	.	TRBJ2-1	TRBV28	.
CASSLMGLAGEEQFF	TGTGCCAGCAGCTTGATGGGACTAGCGGGAGAGGAGCAGTTCTTC	.	TRBJ2-1	TRBV5-4	TRBD2
CASNAGPGSPLHF	TGTGCCAGCAATGCAGGGCCGGGTTCACCCCTCCACTTT	few	TRBJ1-6	TRBV6-5	.
CASSLSRQGYGYTF	TGTGCCAGCAGTTTATCGAGACAGGGGTACGGCTACACCTTC	.	TRBJ1-2	TRBV27	TRBD1
CSVVSGGRIDTQYF	TGCAGCGTTGTGTCGGGGGGCCGGATAGATACGCAGTATTTT	.	TRBJ2-3	TRBV29-1	.
CASRLSDRGASNTEAFF	TGTGCAAGTCGCTTAAGTGACAGGGGCGCCAGTAACACTGAAGCTTTCTTT	.	TRBJ1-1	TRBV12-2	.
CASSPLPSTDTQYF	TGTGCCAGCTCACCTCTTCCTAGCACAGATACGCAGTATTTT	.	TRBJ2-3	TRBV18	.
CASSASGSGGAKNIQYF	TGTGCCAGCAGTGCCAGCGGGAGCGGGGGGGCCAAAAACATTCAGTACTTC	.	TRBJ2-4	TRBV6-1	TRBD2
CASAVDFDTQYF	TGTGCTTCGGCTGTAGACTTTGATACGCAGTATTTT	medium-sized	TRBJ2-3	TRBV7-3	.
CSVVDLRQGAFF	TGCAGCGTTGTAGATCTCCGGCAGGGAGCTTTCTTT	.	TRBJ1-1	TRBV29-1	.